Listed below are T cell receptor beta chains from one sample, sequenced in a study of shared clonotypes between healthy human individuals. Clones were read by immunoSEQ multiplex PCR, and TCRdb kept only the in-frame ones, dropping some. The sample lists over 2,000,000 clones, about 94% occurring once. The specimen sequenced was naive CD8+ T cells from PBMCs. These receptors were obtained from a man younger than 35 in good health. Some clones in this sample may be carry-over from other donors' samples. The CDR3 runs from the conserved cysteine through the conserved F or W. The order of the fields is CDR3 DNA, CDR3 protein, V gene, J gene, clone size, D gene. D genes are given only for firm matches. Expanded clones get a size class; other rows say once, few or many, or leave the size out.

CDR3 DNA: TGTGCCAGTAGTATAGTCCCGGGACAACACTACGAGCAGTACTTC
CDR3 protein: CASSIVPGQHYEQYF
V gene: TRBV19
J gene: TRBJ2-7
clone size: NA
D gene: NA

CDR3 DNA: TGTGCCAGCGGCTCGGACGGAGCCTCTTTGAACACTGAAGCTTTCTTT
CDR3 protein: CASGSDGASLNTEAFF
V gene: TRBV7-8
J gene: TRBJ1-1
clone size: NA
D gene: NA

CDR3 DNA: TGTGCCTGGAGTGTTTTGTTCCACGAGCAGTACTTC
CDR3 protein: CAWSVLFHEQYF
V gene: TRBV30
J gene: TRBJ2-7
clone size: NA
D gene: NA

CDR3 DNA: TGTGCCAGCAGCGCCCGACAGGGAGACACTGAAGCTTTCTTT
CDR3 protein: CASSARQGDTEAFF
V gene: TRBV11-2
J gene: TRBJ1-1
clone size: NA
D gene: TRBD1

CDR3 DNA: TGTGCCAGCAGTTTATCCGGACAGGGGGAGGACTATGGCTACACCTTC
CDR3 protein: CASSLSGQGEDYGYTF
V gene: TRBV27
J gene: TRBJ1-2
clone size: NA
D gene: TRBD1

CDR3 DNA: TGTGCCAGCAGCTTACAGGGGGCGCTTGGCTACACCTTC
CDR3 protein: CASSLQGALGYTF
V gene: TRBV7-6
J gene: TRBJ1-2
clone size: once
D gene: TRBD1

CDR3 DNA: TGTGCCAGCAGTTTACTGGGACAGGGGGCCTACAATGAGCAGTTCTTC
CDR3 protein: CASSLLGQGAYNEQFF
V gene: TRBV27
J gene: TRBJ2-1
clone size: once
D gene: TRBD1

CDR3 DNA: TGCAGCGTTGTCATAGGGGGCTACGAGCAGTACTTC
CDR3 protein: CSVVIGGYEQYF
V gene: TRBV29-1
J gene: TRBJ2-7
clone size: NA
D gene: NA

CDR3 DNA: TGCGCCAGCAGCCGCGGGGACAGGGCAACTAATGAAAAACTGTTTTTT
CDR3 protein: CASSRGDRATNEKLFF
V gene: TRBV5-1
J gene: TRBJ1-4
clone size: NA
D gene: TRBD1

CDR3 DNA: TGTGCCAGTAGTATTCCAGCCAGGGCTTACAATCAGCCCCAGCATTTT
CDR3 protein: CASSIPARAYNQPQHF
V gene: TRBV19
J gene: TRBJ1-5
clone size: NA
D gene: NA

CDR3 DNA: TGCAGCGTTGAAGCTTCCGGAATGCGGGCGGAGACCCAGTACTTC
CDR3 protein: CSVEASGMRAETQYF
V gene: TRBV29-1
J gene: TRBJ2-5
clone size: NA
D gene: NA

CDR3 DNA: TGTGCCACCAGCAGAGAGACAGGGCCCTCCGGGGAGCTGTTTTTT
CDR3 protein: CATSRETGPSGELFF
V gene: TRBV15
J gene: TRBJ2-2
clone size: NA
D gene: TRBD1

CDR3 DNA: TGTGCCAGTAGTTCTTCAACAGGGGGCAATCAGCCCCAGCATTTT
CDR3 protein: CASSSSTGGNQPQHF
V gene: TRBV19
J gene: TRBJ1-5
clone size: NA
D gene: TRBD1

CDR3 DNA: TGTGCCAGCAGTCCGTTCCGGGACAGGGATAAAGGCTACACCTTC
CDR3 protein: CASSPFRDRDKGYTF
V gene: TRBV28
J gene: TRBJ1-2
clone size: NA
D gene: TRBD1

CDR3 DNA: TGCGCCAGCAGCCGAGAAAGGACAGGGGGCTACGAGCAGTACTTC
CDR3 protein: CASSRERTGGYEQYF
V gene: TRBV4-1
J gene: TRBJ2-7
clone size: NA
D gene: TRBD1